Shown below are 21 T cell receptor beta chains from a single sample sequenced in a study of blood T cell repertoires in COVID-19. Here immunoSEQ multiplex PCR was the method, and the copy in TCRdb shows in-frame clones only, minus some. This table has 120,000 or so clones, 81% appearing once. The sequenced sample was peripheral blood. The receptor set was obtained from a young man with COVID-19, enrolled during active disease.

The chain has TRBV27 and TRBJ2-7; 10 bases agree with TRBD1. After removal of 5 bases from V and 3 bases from J, the junction contained 4 bases not matched to a gene. CDR1 is MNHEY and CDR2 is SMNVEV in the germline V gene (reference sequence). The CDR3 contains 14 residues. CDR3 amino acids: CASSPRTGGYEQYF. CDR3 bases: TGTGCCAGCAGTCCCCGGACAGGGGGCTACGAGCAGTACTTC.

The rearrangement uses TRBV5-1 and TRBJ2-1, with TRBD2 matching 12 bases. The CDR3 length is 15 residues. V lost 5 bases to trimming and J lost 7 bases; unmatched junction nucleotides: 7. CDR1 and CDR2 from the germline V gene are SGHRS and YFSETQ. CDR3 coding DNA: TGCGCCAGCAGAGCGACTAGCGGGAGTACGAATGAGCAGTTCTTC. Translation gives CASRATSGSTNEQFF.

The rearrangement joins TRBV11-2 to TRBJ2-3, with 8 bases matching TRBD2. The V and J ends lost 5 bases and 5 bases, in that order; junction bases with no gene match: 12. Germline values: CDR1 SGHAT, CDR2 FQNNGV. The CDR3 is 16 residues long. CDR3 region: CASSAGGAAGVDTQYF. Written as DNA, the CDR3 is TGTGCCAGCAGCGCCGGGGGGGCCGCGGGGGTAGATACGCAGTATTTT.

Worth noting for this clone: Other nucleotide sequences in the sample specify the same CDR3. The chain recombines TRBV5-1 with TRBJ1-6; TRBD1 aligns across 7 bases. The germline gives CDR1 SGHRS, CDR2 YFSETQ. The CDR3 loop spans 14 amino acids. Trimming removed 0 bases from V and 8 bases from J; junction bases left unmatched: 2. This CDR3 is CASSLGQGDSPLHF. In nucleotides, the CDR3 is TGCGCCAGCAGCTTGGGGCAGGGGGATTCACCCCTCCACTTT.

There are a few counts of this clone. The J gene is TRBJ1-3, the V gene TRBV5-5; D remains ambiguous. The CDR3 extends over 13 amino acids. Germline V gives CDR1 SGHKS, CDR2 YYEKEE (reference sequence). The ends were cut back, 10 bases at V and 0 bases at J, with 11 bases in the middle. CDR3 in amino acids: CASNANSGNTIYF. CDR3 nucleotides: TGTGCCTCGAATGCTAACTCTGGAAACACCATATATTTT.

The rearrangement links TRBV5-4 to TRBJ1-6; the match to TRBD1 covers 8 bases. V trimming: 4 bases; J trimming: 7 bases; junction bases outside the gene matches: 4. The CDR3 is made up of 14 amino acids. Germline lookup yields CDR1 SGHNT and CDR2 YYREEE (reference sequence). The CDR3 nucleotides are TGTGCCAGCAGCGGACAGGGCCCCAATTCACCCCTCCACTTT. Translating gives CASSGQGPNSPLHF.

This clone occurred a few times. The J gene is TRBJ1-1, the V gene TRBV5-1; 7 positions agree with TRBD1. The CDR3 has 14 amino acids. The J segment lost 6 bases and the V segment lost 2 bases, leaving 7 bases of the junction unmatched. Germline CDR1 is SGHRS and CDR2 is YFSETQ. The CDR3 DNA is TGCGCCAGCAGCTTTACCTCTGGGACAGCTGAAGCTTTCTTT. Translated, it gives CASSFTSGTAEAFF.

Here the CDR3 reads CASSLAKLSYNEQFF. CDR3 nucleotide sequence: TGTGCCAGCAGCTTAGCGAAGCTCTCCTACAATGAGCAGTTCTTC. The chain is built from TRBV7-6 and TRBJ2-1; unclear D gene. V was clipped by 0 bases and J by 0 bases, with 6 bases between them. The CDR3 loop spans 15 amino acids. Germline V gives CDR1 SGHVS, CDR2 FNYEAQ.

The chain is built from TRBV5-8 and TRBJ1-1; perhaps TRBD1 as D (6 bases). The germline gives CDR1 SGHTS, CDR2 YDEGEE. Between the trimmed V and J ends, which lost 4 bases and 5 bases, there was a span of 18 bases. This CDR3 has 15 residues. CDR3 in amino acids: CASSPGPTGRTEAFF. In DNA form, the CDR3 reads TGTGCCAGCAGCCCGGGACCGACAGGCAGGACTGAAGCTTTCTTT.

The chain employs TRBV28 and TRBJ1-2; D is perhaps TRBD1 (5 bases). The ends were cut back, 6 bases at V and 0 bases at J, with 26 bases in the middle. This CDR3 has 19 amino acids. Germline V CDR1 and CDR2: MDHEN, SYDVKM. The CDR3 region is CASSLYPITVGGSNYGYTF. As DNA, the CDR3 is TGTGCCAGCAGCCTCTACCCCATAACAGTTGGGGGGTCTAACTATGGCTACACCTTC.

The chain joins TRBV19 to TRBJ2-2; 10 bases agree with TRBD2. CDR1 LNHDA and CDR2 SQIVND come from the germline V gene (reference sequence). CDR3 length: 15 residues. Germline trimming cut 6 bases from V and 5 bases from J; bases unmatched to any gene: 6. The CDR3 sequence is CASSTSGRVTGELFF. The CDR3 DNA reads TGTGCCAGTAGCACCAGCGGGAGGGTTACCGGGGAGCTGTTTTTT.

The chain employs TRBV4-2 and TRBJ2-5, with D unresolved. The CDR3 is 14 residues long. CDR1 is LGHNA and CDR2 is YNFKEQ in the germline V gene. V shed 0 bases and J shed 3 bases, with 8 bases lying between them. CDR3 protein: CASSQDVAEETQYF. CDR3 in DNA: TGTGCCAGCAGCCAAGATGTCGCAGAAGAGACCCAGTACTTC.

This clone was counted once. The V gene is TRBV18, the J gene TRBJ1-1; 10 nucleotides line up with TRBD1. The germline CDR1 and CDR2 sequences are KGHSH and LQKENI. The CDR3 spans 15 residues. The ends lost 5 bases at V and 3 bases at J; junction bases unmatched: 6. CDR3 DNA: TGTGCCAGCTCATTTAGGACAGGGGGAGACACTGAAGCTTTCTTT. Translation: CASSFRTGGDTEAFF.

The V and J genes are TRBV5-4 and TRBJ2-5, with 7 positions matching TRBD1. Per the germline V gene, CDR1 is SGHNT and CDR2 is YYREEE (reference sequence). Losses at the gene ends were 2 bases for V and 5 bases for J; bases not matched to a gene: 3. The length of the CDR3 is 13 residues. CDR3 in amino acids: CASSFGQEETQYF. The CDR3 coding sequence is TGTGCCAGCAGCTTCGGACAGGAGGAGACCCAGTACTTC.

The chain uses TRBV5-4 and TRBJ2-5, with D possibly TRBD2 on 5 matching bases. Trimming shortened V by 4 bases and J by 9 bases, and 28 bases separated the two germline ends. The CDR3 length is 17 residues. Germline lookup yields CDR1 SGHNT and CDR2 YYREEE (reference sequence). The chain's CDR3 is CASSPGISTGPLGAQYF. The CDR3 DNA follows: TGTGCCAGCAGCCCCGGGATCTCAACCGGACCCCTCGGGGCCCAGTACTTC.

The chain recombines TRBV5-6 with TRBJ2-7; TRBD2 matches at 10 bases. Trimming took 7 bases from V and 0 from J; bases not matched to a gene: 10. The CDR3 spans 16 residues. Per the germline V gene, CDR1 is SGHDT and CDR2 is YYEEEE. Here the CDR3 DNA reads TGTGCCAGCTCGCCTAGCGGGGGTTTCGCCTCCTACGAGCAGTACTTC. Translated, it gives CASSPSGGFASYEQYF.

The chain joins TRBV21-1 to TRBJ2-7; TRBD1 is the table's D call, not checked against the DNA. TRBV21-1 is marked as a pseudogene. This CDR3 region has 19 residues. CDR3: CASSKDGSADRGLLGEQYF. The CDR3 DNA reads as TGTGCCAGCAGCAAAGACGGCAGTGCTGACAGGGGGCTTTTAGGAGAGCAGTACTTC.

The gene calls are TRBV19 and TRBJ1-6; possibly TRBD1 for D (6 bases). The CDR3 covers 16 residues. Per the germline V gene, CDR1 is LNHDA and CDR2 is SQIVND (reference sequence). Between the trimmed V and J ends, which lost 4 bases and 6 bases, there was a span of 16 bases. The CDR3 loop reads CASSKLRDTSNSPLHF. For the CDR3, the DNA is TGTGCCAGTAGTAAGCTCCGGGACACATCTAATTCACCCCTCCACTTT.

V usage is TRBV6-5 and J usage is TRBJ2-1; D is ambiguous. With 3 bases removed from V and 7 bases from J, the gap between germline ends came to 10 bases. Germline V CDR1 and CDR2: MNHEY, SVGAGI. CDR3 length: 13 residues. The CDR3 reads CASSYSGANEQFF. The CDR3 region has the DNA TGTGCCAGCAGTTATAGTGGAGCAAATGAGCAGTTCTTC.

The gene calls are TRBV2 and TRBJ2-5; 7 bases match TRBD1. Germline values: CDR1 SNHLY, CDR2 FYNNEI. CDR3 length: 12 amino acids. With 4 bases clipped from V and 5 bases from J, the junction kept 1 base outside the gene matches. This CDR3 reads CASSVQGETQYF. DNA of the CDR3: TGTGCCAGCAGTGTACAGGGGGAGACCCAGTACTTC.

The table lists this clone with a count of one. The CDR3 bases are TGTGCCAGCAGTTACCGTGGCAGTCCTCGCGGGGATACGCAGTATTTT. It is translated as CASSYRGSPRGDTQYF. The chain couples TRBV6-5 to TRBJ2-3, with D perhaps matching TRBD2 (5 bases). The V end was cut by 2 bases, the J end by 6 bases, with 18 bases between. Germline V gene sequence: CDR1 MNHEY, CDR2 SVGAGI. The CDR3 extends over 16 amino acids.